The T cell receptor (beta chain) under discussion was sequenced for a study of blood T cells in healthy people across ages. This clonotype was recorded a few times. Its antigen is not known. Study observations and caveats: Nothing was known about donor CMV status, and this possibly confounded expanded clonotype changes.

A second about 7 to 12 cycle PCR used barcoded and J-beta primers. Using its own MiXCR run on the 5' RACE reads, TCRdb lists one record per CDR3 protein. The repertoire includes 700,000 or so distinct CDR3 sequences, less than 45% of them detected once, and about 30% sits in the top ten. Per the germline V gene, CDR1 is KGHSH and CDR2 is LQKENI. The CDR3 consists of 15 residues. V was cut by 2 bases and J by 2 bases, with 10 bases left in between. The specimen sequenced was blood. This TCR came from a man older than 75 in good health. The rearrangement joins TRBV18 to TRBJ1-5, with D unclear. The DNA for the CDR3 is TGTGCCAGCTCACCAACGGGTAGGGGCAATCAGCCCCAGCATTTT. It translates to CASSPTGRGNQPQHF.